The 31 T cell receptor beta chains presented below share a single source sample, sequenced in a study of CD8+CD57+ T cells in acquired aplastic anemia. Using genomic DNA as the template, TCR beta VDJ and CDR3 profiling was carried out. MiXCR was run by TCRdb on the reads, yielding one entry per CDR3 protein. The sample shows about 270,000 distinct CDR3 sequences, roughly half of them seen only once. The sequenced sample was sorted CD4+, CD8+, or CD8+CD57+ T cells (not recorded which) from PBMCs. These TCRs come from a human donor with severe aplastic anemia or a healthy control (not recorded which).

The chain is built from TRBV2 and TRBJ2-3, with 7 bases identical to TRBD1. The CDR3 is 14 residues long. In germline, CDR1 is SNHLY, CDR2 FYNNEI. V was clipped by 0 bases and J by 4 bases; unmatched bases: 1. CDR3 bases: TGTGCCAGCAGTGAAGCCCAGGGGGCAGATACGCAGTATTTT. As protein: CASSEAQGADTQYF. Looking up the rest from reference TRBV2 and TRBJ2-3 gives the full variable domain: EPEVTQTPSHQVTQMGQEVILRCVPISNHLYFYWYRQILGQKVEFLVSFYNNEISEKSEIFDDQFSVERPDGSNFTLKIRSTKLEDSAMYFCASSEAQGADTQYFGPGTRLTVL.

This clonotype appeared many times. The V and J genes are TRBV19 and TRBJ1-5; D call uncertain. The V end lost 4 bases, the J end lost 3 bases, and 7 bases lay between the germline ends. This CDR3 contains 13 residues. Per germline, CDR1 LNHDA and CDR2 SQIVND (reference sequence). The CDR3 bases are TGTGCCAGTAGTAAACAGCACAATCAGCCCCAGCATTTT. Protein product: CASSKQHNQPQHF.

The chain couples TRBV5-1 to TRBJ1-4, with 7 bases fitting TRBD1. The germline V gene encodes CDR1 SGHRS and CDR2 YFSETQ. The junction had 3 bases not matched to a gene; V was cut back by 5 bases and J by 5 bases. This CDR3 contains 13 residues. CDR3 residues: CASRYRGNEKLFF. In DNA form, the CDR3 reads TGCGCCAGCAGGTACAGGGGAAATGAAAAACTGTTTTTT.

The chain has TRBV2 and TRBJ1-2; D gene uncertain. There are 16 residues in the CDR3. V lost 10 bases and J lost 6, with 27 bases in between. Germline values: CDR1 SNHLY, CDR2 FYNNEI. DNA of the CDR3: TGTGCCACCAGCAGAGTTCAGGAGGCGGTGGTGCATGGCTACACCTTC. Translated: CATSRVQEAVVHGYTF.

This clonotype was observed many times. CDR3 nucleotides: TGTGCCAGCAGTAGACAGGGAGCTCAGCCCCAGCATTTT. This codes for CASSRQGAQPQHF. The gene calls are TRBV2 and TRBJ1-5; 7 nucleotides match TRBD1. Germline-derived CDR1 and CDR2 are SNHLY and FYNNEI. CDR3 size: 13 residues. The V and J ends lost 5 bases and 6 bases, in that order; junction bases with no gene match: 4.

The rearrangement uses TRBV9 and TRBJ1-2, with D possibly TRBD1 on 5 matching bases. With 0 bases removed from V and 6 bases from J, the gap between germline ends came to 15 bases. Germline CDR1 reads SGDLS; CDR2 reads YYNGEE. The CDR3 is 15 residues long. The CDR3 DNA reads TGTGCCAGCAGCGTAGGATCTAACAGGTTAAATGGCTACACCTTC. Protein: CASSVGSNRLNGYTF.

The CDR3 loop reads CASSSIWDRDEPYEQYF. The CDR3 region has the DNA TGTGCCAGTAGTTCAATCTGGGACCGGGACGAACCCTACGAGCAGTACTTC. The J gene is TRBJ2-7, the V gene TRBV19; D tentatively reads TRBD1 or TRBD2 (5 bases each). This CDR3 has 17 amino acids. Germline values: CDR1 LNHDA, CDR2 SQIVND (reference sequence). The V and J ends lost 5 bases and 2 bases respectively, with 22 bases between them.

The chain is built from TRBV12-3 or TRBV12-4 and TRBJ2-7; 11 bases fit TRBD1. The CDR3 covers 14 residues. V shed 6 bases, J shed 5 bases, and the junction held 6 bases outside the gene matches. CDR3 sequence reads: CASSWTGGYDEQYF. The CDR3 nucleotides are TGTGCCAGCAGCTGGACAGGGGGCTACGACGAGCAGTACTTC.

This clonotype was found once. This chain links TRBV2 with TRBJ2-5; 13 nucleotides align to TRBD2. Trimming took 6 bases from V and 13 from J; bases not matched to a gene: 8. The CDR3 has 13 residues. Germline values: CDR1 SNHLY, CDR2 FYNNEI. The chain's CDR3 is CASRSRLAGGPYF. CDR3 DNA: TGTGCCAGCAGGTCAAGACTAGCGGGAGGACCGTACTTC.

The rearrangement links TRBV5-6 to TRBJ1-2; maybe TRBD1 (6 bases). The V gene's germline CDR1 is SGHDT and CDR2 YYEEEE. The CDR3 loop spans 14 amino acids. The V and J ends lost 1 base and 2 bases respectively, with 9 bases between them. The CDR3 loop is CASSLQGQNYGYTF. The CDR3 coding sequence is TGTGCCAGCAGCTTGCAAGGACAGAACTATGGCTACACCTTC.

CDR3 sequence reads: CSARRDRSYEQYF. In nucleotides, the CDR3 is TGCAGTGCTAGGAGAGACAGGTCCTACGAGCAGTACTTC. The genes are TRBV20-1 and TRBJ2-7; weak D call: TRBD1 (6 bases). V gave up 3 bases and J gave up 1 base, with 10 bases separating them. The CDR3 spans 13 residues. Germline loops: CDR1 DFQATT, CDR2 SNEGSKA (reference sequence).

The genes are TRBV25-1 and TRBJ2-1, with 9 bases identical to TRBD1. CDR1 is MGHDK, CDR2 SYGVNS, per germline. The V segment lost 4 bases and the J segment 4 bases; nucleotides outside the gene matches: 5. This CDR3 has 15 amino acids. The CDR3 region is CASSGRGTGYNEQFF. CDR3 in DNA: TGTGCCAGCAGTGGCCGGGGGACAGGGTACAATGAGCAGTTCTTC.

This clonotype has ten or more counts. Here the CDR3 DNA reads TGCAGTGCTAGAGATGTTCATGCCCCCAGCGGGGGCCAGGGTACGCAGTATTTT. This translates into CSARDVHAPSGGQGTQYF. V and J are TRBV20-1 and TRBJ2-3; 8 bases fit TRBD2. CDR3 length equals 18 residues. Germline V lookup: CDR1 DFQATT, CDR2 SNEGSKA (reference sequence). After removal of 0 bases from V and 8 bases from J, the junction contained 19 bases not matched to a gene.

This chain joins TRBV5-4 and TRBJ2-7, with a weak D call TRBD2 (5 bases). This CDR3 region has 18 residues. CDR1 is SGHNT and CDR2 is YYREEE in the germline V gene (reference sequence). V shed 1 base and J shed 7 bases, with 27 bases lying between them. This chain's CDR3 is CASSLSGFKFERQMEQYF. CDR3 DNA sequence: TGTGCCAGCAGCTTGTCGGGATTTAAGTTCGAGCGCCAGATGGAGCAGTACTTC.

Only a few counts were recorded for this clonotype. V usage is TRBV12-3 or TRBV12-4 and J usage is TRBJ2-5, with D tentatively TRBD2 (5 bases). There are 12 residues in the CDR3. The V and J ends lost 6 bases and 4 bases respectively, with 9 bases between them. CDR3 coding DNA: TGTGCCAGCAGCCCGGCGGGAGAGACCCAGTACTTC. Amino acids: CASSPAGETQYF.

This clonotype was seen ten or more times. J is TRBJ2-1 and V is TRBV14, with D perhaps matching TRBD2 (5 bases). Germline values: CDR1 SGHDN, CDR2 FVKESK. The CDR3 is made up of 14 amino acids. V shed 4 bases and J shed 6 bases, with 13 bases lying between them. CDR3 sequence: CASSRRGLGNEQFF. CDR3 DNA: TGTGCCAGCAGCCGACGAGGGTTGGGCAATGAGCAGTTCTTC.

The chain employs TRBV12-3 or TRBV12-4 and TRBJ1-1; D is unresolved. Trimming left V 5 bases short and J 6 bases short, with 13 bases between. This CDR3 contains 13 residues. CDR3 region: CASSLGSHAEAFF. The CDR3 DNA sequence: TGTGCCAGCAGTCTCGGATCCCACGCTGAAGCTTTCTTT.

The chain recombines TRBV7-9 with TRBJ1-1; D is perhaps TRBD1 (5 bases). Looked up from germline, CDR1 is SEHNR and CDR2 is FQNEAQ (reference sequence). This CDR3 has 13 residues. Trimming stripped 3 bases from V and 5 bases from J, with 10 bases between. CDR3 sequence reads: CASSFYEGTEAFF. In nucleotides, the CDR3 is TGTGCCAGCAGCTTTTACGAGGGGACTGAAGCTTTCTTT. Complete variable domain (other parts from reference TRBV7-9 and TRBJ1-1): DTGVSQNPRHKITKRGQNVTFRCDPISEHNRLYWYRQTLGQGPEFLTYFQNEAQLEKSRLLSDRFSAERPKGSFSTLEIQRTEQGDSAMYLCASSFYEGTEAFFGQGTRLTVV.

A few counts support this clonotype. This chain's CDR3 is CASSLGQPQHF. CDR3 DNA: TGTGCCAGCAGTTTAGGACAGCCCCAGCATTTT. V is TRBV12-3 or TRBV12-4 and J is TRBJ1-5; unclear D gene. The CDR3 is made up of 11 amino acids. V lost 1 base and J 7 bases, leaving 2 bases between the germline ends.

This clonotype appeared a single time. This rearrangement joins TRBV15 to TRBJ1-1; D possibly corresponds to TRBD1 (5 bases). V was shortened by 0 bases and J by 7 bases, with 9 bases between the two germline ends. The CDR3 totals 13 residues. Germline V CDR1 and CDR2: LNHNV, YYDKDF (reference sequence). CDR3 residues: CATSRDREGEAFF. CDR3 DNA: TGTGCCACCAGCAGAGACAGGGAGGGTGAAGCTTTCTTT.

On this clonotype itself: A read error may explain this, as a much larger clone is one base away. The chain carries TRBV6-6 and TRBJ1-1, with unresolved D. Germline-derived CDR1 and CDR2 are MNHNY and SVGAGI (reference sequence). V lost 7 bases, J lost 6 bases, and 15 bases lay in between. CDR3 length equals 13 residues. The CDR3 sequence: CASIPPINPEAFF. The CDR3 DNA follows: TGTGCCAGCATCCCCCCCATAAACCCTGAAGCTTTCTTT.

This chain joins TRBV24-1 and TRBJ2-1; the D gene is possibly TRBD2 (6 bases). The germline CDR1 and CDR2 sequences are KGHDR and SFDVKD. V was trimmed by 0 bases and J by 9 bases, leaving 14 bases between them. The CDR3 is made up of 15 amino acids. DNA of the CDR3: TGTGCCACCAGTGATTTGCAGGCTAGCGAGGTTGAGCAGTTCTTC. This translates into CATSDLQASEVEQFF.

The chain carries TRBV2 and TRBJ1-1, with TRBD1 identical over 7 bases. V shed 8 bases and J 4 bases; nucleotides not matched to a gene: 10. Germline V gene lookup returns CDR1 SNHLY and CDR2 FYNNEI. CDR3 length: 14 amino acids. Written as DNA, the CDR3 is TGTGCCAGCTTAGAACAGGGGATGAGCACTGAAGCTTTCTTT. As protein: CASLEQGMSTEAFF.

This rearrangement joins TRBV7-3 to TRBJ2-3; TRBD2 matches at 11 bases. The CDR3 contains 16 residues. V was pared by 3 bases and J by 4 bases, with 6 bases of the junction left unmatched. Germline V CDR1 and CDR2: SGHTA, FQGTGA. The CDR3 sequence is CASSLIAGGGADTQYF. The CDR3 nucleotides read TGTGCCAGCAGCTTGATAGCGGGAGGGGGCGCAGATACGCAGTATTTT.

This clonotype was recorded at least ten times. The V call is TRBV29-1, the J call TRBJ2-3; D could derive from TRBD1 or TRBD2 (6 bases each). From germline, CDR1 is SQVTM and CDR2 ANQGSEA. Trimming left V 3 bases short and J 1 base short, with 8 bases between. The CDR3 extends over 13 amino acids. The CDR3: CSVEEGGTDTQYF. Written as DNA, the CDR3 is TGCAGCGTTGAGGAGGGGGGCACAGATACGCAGTATTTT.

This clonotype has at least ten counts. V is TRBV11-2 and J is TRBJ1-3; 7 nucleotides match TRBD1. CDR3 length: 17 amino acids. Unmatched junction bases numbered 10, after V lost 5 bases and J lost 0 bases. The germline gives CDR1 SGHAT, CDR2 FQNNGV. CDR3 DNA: TGTGCCAGCAGCCGCCGGGGGGACAGTCCCTCTGGAAACACCATATATTTT. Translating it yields CASSRRGDSPSGNTIYF.

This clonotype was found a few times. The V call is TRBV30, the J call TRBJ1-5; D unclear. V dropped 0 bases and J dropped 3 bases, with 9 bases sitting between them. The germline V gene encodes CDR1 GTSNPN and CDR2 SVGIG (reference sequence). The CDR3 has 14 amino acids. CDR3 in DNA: TGTGCCTGGAGTGTAGGCAGGTCCAATCAGCCCCAGCATTTT. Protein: CAWSVGRSNQPQHF. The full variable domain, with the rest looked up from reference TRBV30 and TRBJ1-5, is SQTIHQWPATLVQPVGSPLSLECTVEGTSNPNLYWYRQAAGRGLQLLFYSVGIGQISSEVPQNLSASRPQDRQFILSSKKLLLSDSGFYLCAWSVGRSNQPQHFGDGTRLSIL.

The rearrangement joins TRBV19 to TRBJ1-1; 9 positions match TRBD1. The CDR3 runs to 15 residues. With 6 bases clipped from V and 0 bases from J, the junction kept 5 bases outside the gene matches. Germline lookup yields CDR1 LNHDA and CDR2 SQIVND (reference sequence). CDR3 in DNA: TGTGCCAGTAGCCGGGACAGGGAAATGAACACTGAAGCTTTCTTT. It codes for CASSRDREMNTEAFF.

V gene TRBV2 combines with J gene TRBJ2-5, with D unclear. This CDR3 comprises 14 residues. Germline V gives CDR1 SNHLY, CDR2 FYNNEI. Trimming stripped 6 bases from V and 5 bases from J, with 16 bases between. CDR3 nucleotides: TGTGCCAGCAGCTTAGGCCATTCCAAGGAGACCCAGTACTTC. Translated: CASSLGHSKETQYF.

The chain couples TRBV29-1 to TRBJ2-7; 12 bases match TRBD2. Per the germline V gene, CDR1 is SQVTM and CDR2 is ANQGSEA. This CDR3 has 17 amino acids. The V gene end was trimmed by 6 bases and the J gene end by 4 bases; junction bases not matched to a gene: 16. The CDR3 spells CSVARDSRLAGVYEQYF. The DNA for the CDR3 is TGCAGCGTCGCCCGGGACAGCAGACTAGCGGGAGTTTACGAGCAGTACTTC.

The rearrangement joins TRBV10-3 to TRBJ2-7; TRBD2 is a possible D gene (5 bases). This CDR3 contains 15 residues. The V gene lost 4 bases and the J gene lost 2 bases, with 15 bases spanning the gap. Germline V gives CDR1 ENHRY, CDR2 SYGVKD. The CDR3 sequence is CAISGVEDDPYEQYF. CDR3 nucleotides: TGTGCCATCAGTGGAGTGGAGGACGATCCCTACGAGCAGTACTTC.